This TCR beta chain was captured in a study of PD-1 blockade in classical Hodgkin lymphoma. Overall study: Patients were dosed intravenously with nivolumab at 3 mg/kg every 2 weeks.

The time point: cycle 4 day 1 (C4D1), after five to seven weeks of nivolumab. Each patient experienced a relapse that followed autologous stem cell transplantation, and brentuximab vedotin exposure varied. PBMCs were thawed, and CD8+ T cells were then isolated from them by magnetic negative selection. The junction had 8 bases not matched to a gene; V was cut back by 2 bases and J by 0 bases. From germline, CDR1 is LNHDA and CDR2 SQIVND (reference sequence). The CDR3 has 19 residues. With respect to this clone: Its antigen is unknown.

Whole-study results and caveats: Patients with a complete response exhibited baseline diversity comparable to newly diagnosed patients.

The method was immunoSEQ multiplex PCR; TCRdb's version includes in-frame clones alone and lacks a portion of them. Of about 20,000 clones in the sample, about 87% were seen once. Source: CD8+ T cells from blood, taken before the fourth cycle of nivolumab. The clonotype originates from a human donor with classical Hodgkin lymphoma. The chain uses TRBV19 and TRBJ2-4, with 12 bases aligning to TRBD2. For the CDR3, the DNA is TGTGCCAGTAGTATATCGGGACTAGCGGGCGGACTAGCCAAAAACATTCAGTACTTC. Residues: CASSISGLAGGLAKNIQYF.